Sequencing of this T cell receptor beta chain was carried out in a study of CD8+ T cells in alopecia areata. Study information: Patients received oral tofacitinib, 5 to 10 mg twice daily, for moderate-to-severe alopecia areata.

Peripheral blood samples and lesional scalp punch biopsies were obtained from alopecia areata patients. Cell sorting on a FACSAria was used to separate CD4+ and CD8+ T cells from the PBMCs. Trimming removed 7 bases from V and 7 bases from J; junction bases left unmatched: 10. CDR3 length equals 14 residues. Per the germline V gene, CDR1 is SNHLY and CDR2 is FYNNEI. Sequencing used cDNA as its template, made by extracting RNA and reverse transcribing it. TCRdb's copy holds only in-frame clones and misses some; the assay was immunoSEQ multiplex PCR. The table lists roughly 250,000 clones, 65% to 70% of them singletons. Regarding the study as a whole: The study also sequences resident alphabeta T cells of normal skin in scalp samples.

In regard to this clone: Its antigen is currently unknown.

The sample was CD4+ T cells sorted from blood, taken at week 0. The chain recombines TRBV2 with TRBJ2-1, with 7 nucleotides matching TRBD1. The receptor comes from a human donor with alopecia areata. The CDR3 reads CASKERTGGNEQFF. As DNA, the CDR3 is TGTGCCAGCAAAGAGAGGACAGGCGGAAATGAGCAGTTCTTC.